The source of this T cell receptor (beta chain) is a study of type 1 and type 2 diabetes patients. Genomic DNA was the PCR template. The TCR beta CDR3 region was amplified using 30 forward and 13 reverse primers. Each CDR3 protein is one row after TCRdb ran MiXCR on the multiplex PCR reads. The sample holds around 300,000 distinct CDR3 sequences, roughly 50% seen once. Concerning this clonotype itself: Antigen unknown. This sequence may be a read error, since a much larger clone differs from it by one base.

General study findings and limits: Type 2 diabetes repertoires were more diverse than type 1 diabetes repertoires.

CDR1 and CDR2 from the germline V gene are SNHLY and FYNNEI. CDR3 length: 16 residues. This TCR derives from a man between 18 and 29 years old with type 2 diabetes. The chain carries TRBV2 and TRBJ1-4; the match to TRBD1 covers 9 bases. The sequencing sample was made of peripheral blood mononuclear cells (PBMCs). CDR3 amino acids: CASTGDRVVGNEKPFF. Here the CDR3 DNA reads TGTGCCAGCACCGGGGACAGGGTCGTCGGTAATGAAAAACCGTTTTTT.